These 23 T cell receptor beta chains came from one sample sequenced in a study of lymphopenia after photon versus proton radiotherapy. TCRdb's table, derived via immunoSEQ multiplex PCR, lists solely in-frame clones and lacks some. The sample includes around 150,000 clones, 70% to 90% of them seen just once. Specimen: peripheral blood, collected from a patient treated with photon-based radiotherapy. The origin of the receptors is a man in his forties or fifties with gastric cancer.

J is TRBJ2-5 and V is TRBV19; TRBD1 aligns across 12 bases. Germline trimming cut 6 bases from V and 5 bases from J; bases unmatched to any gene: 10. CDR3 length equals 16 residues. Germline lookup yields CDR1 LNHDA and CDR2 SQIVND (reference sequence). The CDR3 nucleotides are TGTGCCAGTAGCACACCCGGGACAGGGGGCTTGGAGACCCAGTACTTC. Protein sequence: CASSTPGTGGLETQYF.

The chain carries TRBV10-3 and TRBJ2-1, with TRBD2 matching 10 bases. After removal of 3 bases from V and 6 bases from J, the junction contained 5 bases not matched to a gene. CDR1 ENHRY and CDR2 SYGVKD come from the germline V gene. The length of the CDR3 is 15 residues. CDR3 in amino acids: CAISDLAGVGNEQFF. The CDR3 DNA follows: TGTGCCATCAGTGACCTAGCGGGAGTGGGCAATGAGCAGTTCTTC.

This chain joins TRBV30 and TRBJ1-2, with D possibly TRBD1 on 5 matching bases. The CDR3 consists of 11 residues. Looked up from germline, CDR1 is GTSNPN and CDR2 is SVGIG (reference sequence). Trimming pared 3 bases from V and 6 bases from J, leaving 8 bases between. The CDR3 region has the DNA TGTGCCTGGAGCCCCAGGGATGGCTACACCTTC. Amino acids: CAWSPRDGYTF.

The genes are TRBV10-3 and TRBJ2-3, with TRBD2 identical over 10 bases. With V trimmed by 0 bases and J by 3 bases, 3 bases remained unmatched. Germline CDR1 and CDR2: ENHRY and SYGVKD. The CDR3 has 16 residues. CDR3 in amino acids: CAISESASGRTDTQYF. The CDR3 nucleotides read TGTGCCATCAGTGAGTCAGCTAGCGGGAGAACAGATACGCAGTATTTT.

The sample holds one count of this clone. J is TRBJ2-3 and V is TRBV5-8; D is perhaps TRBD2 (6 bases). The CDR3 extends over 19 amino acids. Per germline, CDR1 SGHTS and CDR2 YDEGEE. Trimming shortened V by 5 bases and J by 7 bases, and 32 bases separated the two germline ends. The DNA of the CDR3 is TGTGCCAGCAGTTCCGGTCCGATCCTTAAGCGGGTGGGGGAAAATACGCAGTATTTT. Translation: CASSSGPILKRVGENTQYF.

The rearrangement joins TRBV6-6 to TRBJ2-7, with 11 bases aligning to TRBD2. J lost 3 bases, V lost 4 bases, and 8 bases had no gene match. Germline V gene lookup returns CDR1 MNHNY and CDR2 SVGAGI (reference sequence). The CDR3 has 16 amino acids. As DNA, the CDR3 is TGTGCCAGCAGTTCATCACCGGGACTAGCGGTCTACGAGCAGTACTTC. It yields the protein CASSSSPGLAVYEQYF.

In nucleotides, the CDR3 is TGTGCCAGCAGCTTCGGGAGGGTAAGCCAAGAGACCCAGTACTTC. Amino acids: CASSFGRVSQETQYF. J is TRBJ2-5 and V is TRBV7-9; TRBD2 aligns across 8 bases. The CDR3 totals 15 residues. The V and J ends lost 3 bases and 1 base, in that order; junction bases with no gene match: 4. Germline V gene sequence: CDR1 SEHNR, CDR2 FQNEAQ (reference sequence).

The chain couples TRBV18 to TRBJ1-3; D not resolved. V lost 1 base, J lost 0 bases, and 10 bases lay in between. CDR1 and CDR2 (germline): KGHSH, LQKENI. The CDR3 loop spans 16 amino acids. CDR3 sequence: CASSPRQASSGNTIYF. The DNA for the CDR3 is TGTGCCAGCTCACCACGGCAGGCTAGCTCTGGAAACACCATATATTTT. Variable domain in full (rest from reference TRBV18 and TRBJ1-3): NAGVMQNPRHLVRRRGQEARLRCSPMKGHSHVYWYRQLPEEGLKFMVYLQKENIIDESGMPKERFSAEFPKEGPSILRIQQVVRGDSAAYFCASSPRQASSGNTIYFGEGSWLTVV.

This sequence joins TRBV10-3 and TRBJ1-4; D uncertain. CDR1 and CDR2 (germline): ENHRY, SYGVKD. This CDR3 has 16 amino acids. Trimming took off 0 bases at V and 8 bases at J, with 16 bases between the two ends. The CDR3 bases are TGTGCCATCAGTGAGTCAGGCGTGCAGGCGGCCGAAAAACTGTTTTTT. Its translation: CAISESGVQAAEKLFF.

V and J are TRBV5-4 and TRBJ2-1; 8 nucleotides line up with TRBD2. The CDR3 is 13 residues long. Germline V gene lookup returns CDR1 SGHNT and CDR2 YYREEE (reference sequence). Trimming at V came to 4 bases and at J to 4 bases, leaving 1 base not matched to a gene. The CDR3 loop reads CASSRLAYNEQFF. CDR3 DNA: TGTGCCAGCAGCCGACTAGCGTACAATGAGCAGTTCTTC. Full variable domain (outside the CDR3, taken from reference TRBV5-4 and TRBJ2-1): ETGVTQSPTHLIKTRGQQVTLRCSSQSGHNTVSWYQQALGQGPQFIFQYYREEENGRGNFPPRFSGLQFPNYSSELNVNALELDDSALYLCASSRLAYNEQFFGPGTRLTVL.

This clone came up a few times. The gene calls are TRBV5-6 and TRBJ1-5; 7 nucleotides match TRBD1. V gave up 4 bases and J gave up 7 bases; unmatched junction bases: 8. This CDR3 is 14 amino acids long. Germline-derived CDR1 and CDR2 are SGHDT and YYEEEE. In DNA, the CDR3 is TGTGCCAGCAGCCCCGGGACAGCGGGACAGCCCCAGCATTTT. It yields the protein CASSPGTAGQPQHF.

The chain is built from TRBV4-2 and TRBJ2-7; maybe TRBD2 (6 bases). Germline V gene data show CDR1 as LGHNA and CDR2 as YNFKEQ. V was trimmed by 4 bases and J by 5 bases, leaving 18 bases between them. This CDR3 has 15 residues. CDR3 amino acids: CASSRSGLTEDEQYF. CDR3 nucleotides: TGTGCCAGCAGCCGTTCGGGACTCACGGAGGACGAGCAGTACTTC.

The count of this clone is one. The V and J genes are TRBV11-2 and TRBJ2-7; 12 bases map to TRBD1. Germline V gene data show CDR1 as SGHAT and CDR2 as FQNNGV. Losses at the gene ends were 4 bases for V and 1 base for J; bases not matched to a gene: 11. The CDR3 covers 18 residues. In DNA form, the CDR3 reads TGTGCCAGCAGCTCCCCGGGACAGGGGGCTTTGGGTTCCTACGAGCAGTACTTC. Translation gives CASSSPGQGALGSYEQYF.

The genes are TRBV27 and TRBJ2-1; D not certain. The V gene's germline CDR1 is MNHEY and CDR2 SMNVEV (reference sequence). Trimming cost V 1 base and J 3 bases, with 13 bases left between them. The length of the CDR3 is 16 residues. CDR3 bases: TGTGCCAGCAGTTTATATGGTACCACCCTCTACAATGAGCAGTTCTTC. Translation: CASSLYGTTLYNEQFF.

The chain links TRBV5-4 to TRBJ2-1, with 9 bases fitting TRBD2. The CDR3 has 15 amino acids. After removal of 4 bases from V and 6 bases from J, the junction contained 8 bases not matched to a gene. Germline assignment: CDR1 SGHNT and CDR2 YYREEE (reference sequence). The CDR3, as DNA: TGTGCCAGCAGCGTCACTAGCGGGTCAATCAATGAGCAGTTCTTC. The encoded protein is CASSVTSGSINEQFF.

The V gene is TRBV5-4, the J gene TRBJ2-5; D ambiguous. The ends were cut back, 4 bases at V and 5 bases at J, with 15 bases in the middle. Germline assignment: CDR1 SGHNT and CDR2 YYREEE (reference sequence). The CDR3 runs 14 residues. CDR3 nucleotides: TGTGCCAGCAGCCCCGGTGGGTCGGAGGAGACCCAGTACTTC. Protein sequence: CASSPGGSEETQYF.

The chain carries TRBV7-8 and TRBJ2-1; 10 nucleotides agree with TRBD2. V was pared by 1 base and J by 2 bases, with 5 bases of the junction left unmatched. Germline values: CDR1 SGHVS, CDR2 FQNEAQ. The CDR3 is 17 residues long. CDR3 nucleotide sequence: TGTGCCAGCAGCTTAGGGGCTAGCGGGAGCACCTACAATGAGCAGTTCTTC. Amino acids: CASSLGASGSTYNEQFF.

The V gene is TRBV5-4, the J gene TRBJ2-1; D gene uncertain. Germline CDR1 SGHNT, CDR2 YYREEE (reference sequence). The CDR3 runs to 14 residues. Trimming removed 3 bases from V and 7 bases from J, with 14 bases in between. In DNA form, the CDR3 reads TGTGCCAGCAGCTACCCAGCAGCGATAAATGAGCAGTTCTTC. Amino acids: CASSYPAAINEQFF.

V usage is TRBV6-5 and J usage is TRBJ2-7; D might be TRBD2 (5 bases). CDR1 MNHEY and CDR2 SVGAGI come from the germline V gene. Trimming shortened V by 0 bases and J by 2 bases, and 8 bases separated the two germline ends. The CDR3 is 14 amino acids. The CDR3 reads CASSYSRGTYEQYF. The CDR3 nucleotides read TGTGCCAGCAGTTACTCTCGGGGTACCTACGAGCAGTACTTC.

CDR3 region: CASSSPGASEAFF. The CDR3 DNA reads TGTGCCAGCAGTTCCCCGGGGGCGTCTGAAGCTTTCTTT. The genes are TRBV6-5 and TRBJ1-1, with D maybe TRBD1 (6 bases). The CDR3 length is 13 residues. Trimming pared 4 bases from V and 6 bases from J, leaving 12 bases between. CDR1 is MNHEY, CDR2 SVGAGI, per germline.

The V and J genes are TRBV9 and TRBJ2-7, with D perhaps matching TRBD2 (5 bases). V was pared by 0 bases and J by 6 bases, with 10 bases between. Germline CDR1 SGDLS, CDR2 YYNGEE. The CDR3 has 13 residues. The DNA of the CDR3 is TGTGCCAGCAGCGTAGTTGCGGGTCGCGAGCAGTACTTC. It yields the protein CASSVVAGREQYF.

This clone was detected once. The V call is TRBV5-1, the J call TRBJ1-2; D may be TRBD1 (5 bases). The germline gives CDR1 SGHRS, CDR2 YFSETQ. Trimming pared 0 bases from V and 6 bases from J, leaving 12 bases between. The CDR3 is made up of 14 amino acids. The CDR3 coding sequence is TGCGCCAGCAGCTTGGAGCGCCCCAGGGATGGCTACACCTTC. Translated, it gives CASSLERPRDGYTF. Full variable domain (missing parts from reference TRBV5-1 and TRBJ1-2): KAGVTQTPRYLIKTRGQQVTLSCSPISGHRSVSWYQQTPGQGLQFLFEYFSETQRNKGNFPGRFSGRQFSNSRSEMNVSTLELGDSALYLCASSLERPRDGYTFGSGTRLTVV.

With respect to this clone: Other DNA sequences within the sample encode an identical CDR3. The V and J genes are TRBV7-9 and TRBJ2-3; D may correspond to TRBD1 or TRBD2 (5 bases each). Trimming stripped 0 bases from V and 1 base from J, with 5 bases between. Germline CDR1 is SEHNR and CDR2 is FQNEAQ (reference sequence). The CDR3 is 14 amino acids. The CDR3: CASSLAGGTDTQYF. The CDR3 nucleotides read TGTGCCAGCAGCTTAGCGGGGGGCACAGATACGCAGTATTTT.